These 4 T cell receptor beta chains originate from one sample sequenced in a study of cytomegalovirus exposure and HLA in healthy donors. Primers included in the PCR were 60 Vbeta and 13 Jbeta primers. Here immunoSEQ multiplex PCR was the method, and the copy in TCRdb shows in-frame clones only, minus some. This sample has about 140,000 clones; approximately 80% occur once, and the top ten carry about 2%. Sample: PBMCs. These receptors all stem from a man aged 25 to 40 in good health and CMV-seronegative.

This clone was seen only once. This chain joins TRBV11-2 and TRBJ2-3; the D is unclear. Per the germline V gene, CDR1 is SGHAT and CDR2 is FQNNGV. V was pared by 5 bases and J by 0 bases, with 6 bases between. This CDR3 has 13 residues. The DNA for the CDR3 is TGTGCCAGCAGCCCCCCGAGCACAGATACGCAGTATTTT. Its protein is CASSPPSTDTQYF. Based on the CDR3 plus reference TRBV11-2 and TRBJ2-3, the full variable domain is EAGVAQSPRYKIIEKRQSVAFWCNPISGHATLYWYQQILGQGPKLLIQFQNNGVVDDSQLPKDRFSAERLKGVDSTLKIQPAKLEDSAVYLCASSPPSTDTQYFGPGTRLTVL.

The rearrangement uses TRBV9 and TRBJ1-2; D remains unclear. Per germline, CDR1 SGDLS and CDR2 YYNGEE. There are 13 residues in the CDR3. V was cut by 2 bases and J by 8 bases, with 13 bases left in between. The CDR3 DNA reads TGTGCCAGCAGCGTCCACAGAGGGTTCGGCTACACCTTC. It specifies CASSVHRGFGYTF.

A few counts support this clone. The CDR3: CASSFWGTGGSDTQYF. CDR3 nucleotide sequence: TGTGCCAGCTCTTTTTGGGGGACAGGGGGATCAGATACGCAGTATTTT. The chain couples TRBV4-2 to TRBJ2-3; 11 nucleotides match TRBD1. The CDR3 loop spans 16 amino acids. V was pared by 8 bases and J by 4 bases, with 11 bases of the junction left unmatched. Germline V CDR1 and CDR2: LGHNA, YNFKEQ.

As regards this clone: Distinct nucleotide sequences in the sample also encode this CDR3. The V gene is TRBV28, the J gene TRBJ2-2, with 12 positions matching TRBD2. After removal of 11 bases from V and 4 bases from J, the junction contained 5 bases not matched to a gene. The CDR3 is 14 residues long. CDR1 is MDHEN, CDR2 SYDVKM, per germline. CDR3 protein: CASRTSGTTGELFF. The CDR3 nucleotides read TGTGCCTCAAGGACTAGCGGGACCACCGGGGAGCTGTTTTTT.